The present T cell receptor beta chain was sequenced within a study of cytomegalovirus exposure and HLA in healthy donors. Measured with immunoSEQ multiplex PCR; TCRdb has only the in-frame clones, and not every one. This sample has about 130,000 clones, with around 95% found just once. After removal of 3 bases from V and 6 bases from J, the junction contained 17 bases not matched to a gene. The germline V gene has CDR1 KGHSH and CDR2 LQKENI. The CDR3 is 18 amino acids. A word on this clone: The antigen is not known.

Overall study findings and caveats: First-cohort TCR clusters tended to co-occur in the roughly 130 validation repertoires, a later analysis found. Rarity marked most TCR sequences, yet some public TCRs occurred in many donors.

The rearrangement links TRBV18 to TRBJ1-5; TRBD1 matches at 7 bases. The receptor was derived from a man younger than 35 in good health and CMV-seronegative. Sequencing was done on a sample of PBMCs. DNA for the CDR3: TGTGCCAGCTCACCGGGGACTGGACGGGACAGCCTCAGTCAGCCCCAGCATTTT. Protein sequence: CASSPGTGRDSLSQPQHF.